These 10 T cell receptor beta chains originate from one sample sequenced in a study of sequential checkpoint blockade in melanoma. Specified treatment: randomized to nivolumab then ipilimumab (arm A) or the reverse (arm B). Libraries were prepared by immunoSEQ multiplex PCR; TCRdb keeps only in-frame clonotypes and omits some of them. The table shows hundreds of clones, with 20% to 25% occurring only once. The input for sequencing was tumor tissue (inferred from file names), taken from a patient given nivolumab and ipilimumab in sequence. The source is a human donor with melanoma.

This clone has a handful of counts. The chain has TRBV28 and TRBJ1-3, with D uncertain. The CDR3 totals 15 residues. Trimming left V 6 bases short and J 4 bases short, with 16 bases between. The germline V gene has CDR1 MDHEN and CDR2 SYDVKM. The CDR3 DNA sequence: TGTGCCAGCAGCCGCCCTCCCCCAGCCGGAAACACCATATATTTT. This translates into CASSRPPPAGNTIYF.

The CDR3 nucleotides read TGTGCCAGCAGTTCCTCCTACAGGCCCTACACTGAAGCTTTCTTT. Translation gives CASSSSYRPYTEAFF. The rearrangement links TRBV28 to TRBJ1-1; perhaps TRBD1 as D (5 bases). Germline lookup yields CDR1 MDHEN and CDR2 SYDVKM. The CDR3 covers 15 residues. The V and J ends lost 4 bases and 3 bases respectively, with 15 bases between them.

This clone was recorded a few times. The chain joins TRBV11-3 to TRBJ2-7; D tentatively reads TRBD1 or TRBD2 (5 bases each). The ends were cut back, 5 bases at V and 5 bases at J, with 19 bases in the middle. The CDR3 has 15 amino acids. Germline CDR1 SGHNT, CDR2 YENEEA. CDR3 amino acids: CASSRDGTPGNEQYF. The CDR3 DNA reads TGTGCCAGCAGCAGAGACGGGACCCCTGGAAACGAGCAGTACTTC.

This clone is medium-sized (0.01 to 0.1%) by share. V gene TRBV11-3 combines with J gene TRBJ1-5; the D gene is possibly TRBD1 (5 bases). The CDR3 loop spans 14 amino acids. With 5 bases removed from V and 7 bases from J, the gap between germline ends came to 15 bases. CDR1 and CDR2 (germline): SGHNT, YENEEA. CDR3 sequence: CASSLDSLKQPQHF. Here the CDR3 DNA reads TGTGCCAGCAGCCTCGACAGTTTAAAGCAGCCCCAGCATTTT.

This clone is large within its sample. The chain employs TRBV28 and TRBJ1-1, with a tentative D call TRBD1 (5 bases). CDR3 length: 15 amino acids. The V end lost 4 bases, the J end lost 4 bases, and 16 bases lay between the germline ends. CDR1 is MDHEN and CDR2 is SYDVKM in the germline V gene. This chain's CDR3 is CASSYPSGKGTEAFF. DNA of the CDR3: TGTGCCAGCAGTTACCCCTCAGGGAAGGGCACTGAAGCTTTCTTT.

There are a few counts of this clone. The J gene is TRBJ2-1, the V gene TRBV11-3, with 7 positions matching TRBD1. Looked up from germline, CDR1 is SGHNT and CDR2 is YENEEA. The CDR3 consists of 16 residues. With V trimmed by 2 bases and J by 0 bases, 4 bases remained unmatched. CDR3 nucleotide sequence: TGTGCCAGCAGCTTATCCCGGGACAGCTCCTACAATGAGCAGTTCTTC. Translated, it gives CASSLSRDSSYNEQFF.

This clone has a handful of counts. The CDR3 sequence: CASSPDRGGEKLFF. DNA of the CDR3: TGTGCCAGCAGTCCGGACAGGGGAGGCGAAAAACTGTTTTTT. The rearrangement joins TRBV11-3 to TRBJ1-4; 9 bases are a match to TRBD1. The germline V gene has CDR1 SGHNT and CDR2 YENEEA. This CDR3 is built from 14 residues. V lost 6 bases, J lost 8 bases, and 7 bases stayed unmatched. The whole variable domain, remainder taken from reference TRBV11-3 and TRBJ1-4, is EAGVVQSPRYKIIEKKQPVAFWCNPISGHNTLYWYLQNLGQGPELLIRYENEEAVDDSQLPKDRFSAERLKGVDSTLKIQPAELGDSAVYLCASSPDRGGEKLFFGSGTQLSVL.

The CDR3 nucleotides are TGTGCCAGCAGTTATTCAGGGATGATCCTTAGCAATCAGCCCCAGCATTTT. Translating it yields CASSYSGMILSNQPQHF. This chain links TRBV28 with TRBJ1-5, with TRBD1 as a possible D gene (5 bases). Germline V gene data show CDR1 as MDHEN and CDR2 as SYDVKM. This CDR3 contains 17 residues. Trimming shortened V by 4 bases and J by 0 bases, and 16 bases separated the two germline ends.

By frequency in the sample, this clone is medium-sized (0.01 to 0.1%). The chain carries TRBV11-3 and TRBJ2-3; D perhaps matches TRBD2 (5 bases). Germline CDR1 is SGHNT and CDR2 is YENEEA. The V and J ends lost 1 base and 4 bases respectively, with 12 bases between them. This CDR3 region has 15 residues. CDR3 nucleotides: TGTGCCAGCAGCTTAGTACGGGAACCCCCAGATACGCAGTATTTT. Its translation is CASSLVREPPDTQYF.

The J gene is TRBJ1-1, the V gene TRBV4-1, with D unclear. Trimming removed 1 base from V and 0 bases from J, with 9 bases in between. From germline, CDR1 is MGHRA and CDR2 YSYEKL. This CDR3 is 15 amino acids long. The chain's CDR3 is CASSQGTDMNTEAFF. In nucleotides, the CDR3 is TGCGCCAGCAGCCAAGGGACTGACATGAACACTGAAGCTTTCTTT.